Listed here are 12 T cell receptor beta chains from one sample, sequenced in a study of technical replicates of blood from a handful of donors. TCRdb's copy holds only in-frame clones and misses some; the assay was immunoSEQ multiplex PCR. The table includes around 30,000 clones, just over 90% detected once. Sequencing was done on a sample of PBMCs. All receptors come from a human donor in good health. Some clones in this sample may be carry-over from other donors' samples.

In DNA, the CDR3 is TGCGCCAGCAGCCAACCCCCAGGGGAAGCTTTCTTT. The encoded protein is CASSQPPGEAFF. V gene TRBV4-3 combines with J gene TRBJ1-1; D may be TRBD1 (5 bases). The germline gives CDR1 LGHNA, CDR2 YSLEER. V gave up 2 bases and J gave up 8 bases, with 9 bases separating them. This CDR3 spans 12 amino acids.

The CDR3 protein is CASSLRGGRTDTQYF. The DNA of the CDR3 is TGTGCCAGCAGTTTGCGGGGGGGCCGCACAGATACGCAGTATTTT. J is TRBJ2-3 and V is TRBV6-5; 9 bases map to TRBD2. Trimming took 4 bases from V and 1 from J; bases not matched to a gene: 3. Germline V gene lookup returns CDR1 MNHEY and CDR2 SVGAGI. The CDR3 has 15 amino acids.

CDR3: CASSFPGRDTGELFF. CDR3 nucleotides: TGTGCCAGCAGTTTCCCCGGGAGAGACACCGGGGAGCTGTTTTTT. This chain joins TRBV11-2 and TRBJ2-2; perhaps TRBD2 as D (6 bases). V lost 6 bases to trimming and J lost 3 bases, with 14 bases between them. The germline V gene encodes CDR1 SGHAT and CDR2 FQNNGV. The CDR3 contains 15 residues.

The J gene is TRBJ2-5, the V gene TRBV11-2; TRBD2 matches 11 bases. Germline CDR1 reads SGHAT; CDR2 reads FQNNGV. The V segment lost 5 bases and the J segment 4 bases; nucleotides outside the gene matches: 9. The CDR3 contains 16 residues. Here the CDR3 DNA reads TGTGCCAGCAGCCGAGGAGAGCTAGCGGGAGGAGAGACCCAGTACTTC. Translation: CASSRGELAGGETQYF.

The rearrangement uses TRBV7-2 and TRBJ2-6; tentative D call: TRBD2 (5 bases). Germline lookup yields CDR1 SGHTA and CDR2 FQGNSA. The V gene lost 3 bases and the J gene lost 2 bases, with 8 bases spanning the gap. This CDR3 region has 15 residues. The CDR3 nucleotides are TGTGCCAGCAGCTTCGGAGGAACTGGGGCCAACGTCCTGACTTTC. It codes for CASSFGGTGANVLTF.

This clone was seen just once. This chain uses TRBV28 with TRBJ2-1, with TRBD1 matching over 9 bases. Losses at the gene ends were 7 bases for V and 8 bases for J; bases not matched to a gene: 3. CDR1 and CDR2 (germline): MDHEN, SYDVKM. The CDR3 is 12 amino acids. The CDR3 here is CASTRTGDEQFF. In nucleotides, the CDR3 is TGTGCCAGCACCAGGACAGGGGATGAGCAGTTCTTC.

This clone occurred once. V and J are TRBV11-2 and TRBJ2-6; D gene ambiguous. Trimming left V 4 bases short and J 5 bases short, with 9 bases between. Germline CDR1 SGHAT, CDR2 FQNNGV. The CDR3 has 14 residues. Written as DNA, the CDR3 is TGTGCCAGCAGCTCCCCGGTCTGGGCCAACGTCCTGACTTTC. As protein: CASSSPVWANVLTF.

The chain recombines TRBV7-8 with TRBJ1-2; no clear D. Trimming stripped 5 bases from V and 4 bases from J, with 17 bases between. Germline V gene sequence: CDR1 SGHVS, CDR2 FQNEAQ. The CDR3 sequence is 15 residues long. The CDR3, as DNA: TGTGCCAGCAGCCCGCGGGAGGCATTTAGCTATGGCTACACCTTC. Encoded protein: CASSPREAFSYGYTF.

The CDR3 protein is CASSLGVTSGSDEQYF. CDR3 DNA sequence: TGCGCCAGCAGCTTGGGGGTGACTAGCGGGAGTGATGAGCAGTACTTC. The J gene is TRBJ2-7, the V gene TRBV5-1, with 12 positions matching TRBD2. The CDR3 runs 16 residues. Per the germline V gene, CDR1 is SGHRS and CDR2 is YFSETQ. With 0 bases clipped from V and 7 bases from J, the junction kept 8 bases outside the gene matches.

The CDR3 DNA is TGTGCCAGCAGTCCTGACAGGTTAGGGGGCAATCAGCCCCAGCATTTT. This translates into CASSPDRLGGNQPQHF. This chain connects TRBV27 to TRBJ1-5, with a weak D call TRBD1 (6 bases). V dropped 5 bases and J dropped 2 bases, with 16 bases sitting between them. The CDR3 has 16 residues. Per germline, CDR1 MNHEY and CDR2 SMNVEV (reference sequence).

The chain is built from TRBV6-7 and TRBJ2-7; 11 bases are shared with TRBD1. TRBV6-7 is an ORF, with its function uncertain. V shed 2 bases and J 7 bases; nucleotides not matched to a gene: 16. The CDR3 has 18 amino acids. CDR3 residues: CASSYRLTGTGGYGEQYF. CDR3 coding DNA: TGTGCCAGCAGTTACCGCCTGACCGGGACAGGGGGTTACGGGGAGCAGTACTTC.

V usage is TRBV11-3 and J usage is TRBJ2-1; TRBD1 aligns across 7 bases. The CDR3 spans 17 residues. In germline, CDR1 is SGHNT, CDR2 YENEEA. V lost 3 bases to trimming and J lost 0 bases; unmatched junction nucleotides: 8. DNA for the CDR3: TGTGCCAGCAGCTTCAGGACAGGCCGAAGCTCCTACAATGAGCAGTTCTTC. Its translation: CASSFRTGRSSYNEQFF.